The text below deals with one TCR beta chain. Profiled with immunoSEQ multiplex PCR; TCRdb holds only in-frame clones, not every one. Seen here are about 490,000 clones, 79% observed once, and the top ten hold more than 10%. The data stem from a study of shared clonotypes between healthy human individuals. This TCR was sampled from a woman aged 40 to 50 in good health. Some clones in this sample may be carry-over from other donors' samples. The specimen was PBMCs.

CDR3 amino acids: CASKDRQISGANVLTF. The CDR3 coding sequence is TGTGCCAGCAAGGACAGGCAGATCTCTGGGGCCAACGTCCTGACTTTC. The chain uses TRBV2 and TRBJ2-6, with TRBD1 identical over 7 bases. With 7 bases clipped from V and 0 bases from J, the junction kept 6 bases outside the gene matches. CDR3 length equals 16 residues. Germline CDR1 reads SNHLY; CDR2 reads FYNNEI. Full variable domain (outside the CDR3, taken from reference TRBV2 and TRBJ2-6): EPEVTQTPSHQVTQMGQEVILRCVPISNHLYFYWYRQILGQKVEFLVSFYNNEISEKSEIFDDQFSVERPDGSNFTLKIRSTKLEDSAMYFCASKDRQISGANVLTFGAGSRLTVL.